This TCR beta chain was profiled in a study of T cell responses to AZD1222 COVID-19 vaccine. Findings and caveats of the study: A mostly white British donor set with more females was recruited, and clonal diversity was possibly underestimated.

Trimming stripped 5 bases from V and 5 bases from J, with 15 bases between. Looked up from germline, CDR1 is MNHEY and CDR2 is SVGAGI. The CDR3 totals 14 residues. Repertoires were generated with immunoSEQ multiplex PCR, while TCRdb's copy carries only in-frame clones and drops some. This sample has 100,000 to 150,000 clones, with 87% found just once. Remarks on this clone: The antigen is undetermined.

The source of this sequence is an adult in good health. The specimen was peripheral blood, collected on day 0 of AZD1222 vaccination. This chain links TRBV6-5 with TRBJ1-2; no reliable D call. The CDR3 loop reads CASSPRGPEYGYTF. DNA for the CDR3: TGTGCCAGCAGTCCCCGAGGACCAGAATATGGCTACACCTTC.